Below, one T cell receptor beta chain is given with its context. Its antigen remains unknown. Nominal health characterized the donors when sampled, though unrecorded immune exposures were likely. These data are taken from a study of cytomegalovirus exposure and HLA in healthy donors. The PCR contained 60 Vbeta and 13 Jbeta primers. TCRdb's copy holds only in-frame clones and misses some; the assay was immunoSEQ multiplex PCR. The sample has 150,000 to 200,000 clones, around 80% seen once. V was trimmed by 6 bases and J by 4 bases, leaving 7 bases between them. CDR3 size: 11 residues. CDR1 is MDHEN and CDR2 is SYDVKM in the germline V gene. Study-wide findings and caveats: Most of the CMV-associated TCR beta chains (in a later analysis) appeared to be HLA-restricted. Being productive about 90% or about 30% of the time was typical of most TCR beta V segments in an earlier analysis.

The receptor was isolated from a woman aged 25 to 45 in good health and CMV-seropositive. Sequencing input: PBMCs. V gene TRBV28 combines with J gene TRBJ2-7; the D gene is possibly TRBD1 (5 bases). This CDR3 is CASRTVYEQYF. The CDR3 region has the DNA TGTGCCAGCAGGACAGTTTACGAGCAGTACTTC.